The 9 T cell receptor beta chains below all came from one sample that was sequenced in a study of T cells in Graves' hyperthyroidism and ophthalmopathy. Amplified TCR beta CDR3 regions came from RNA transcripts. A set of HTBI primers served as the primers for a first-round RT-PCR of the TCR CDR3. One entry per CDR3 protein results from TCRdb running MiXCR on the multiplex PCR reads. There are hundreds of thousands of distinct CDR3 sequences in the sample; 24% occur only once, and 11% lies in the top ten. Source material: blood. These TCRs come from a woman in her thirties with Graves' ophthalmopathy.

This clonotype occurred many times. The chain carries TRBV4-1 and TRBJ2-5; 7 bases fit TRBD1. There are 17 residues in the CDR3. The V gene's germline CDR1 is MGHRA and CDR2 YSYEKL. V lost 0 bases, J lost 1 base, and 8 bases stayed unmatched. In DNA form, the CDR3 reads TGCGCCAGCAGCCAAGATCGGACGACAGGGATCCAAGAGACCCAGTACTTC. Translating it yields CASSQDRTTGIQETQYF.

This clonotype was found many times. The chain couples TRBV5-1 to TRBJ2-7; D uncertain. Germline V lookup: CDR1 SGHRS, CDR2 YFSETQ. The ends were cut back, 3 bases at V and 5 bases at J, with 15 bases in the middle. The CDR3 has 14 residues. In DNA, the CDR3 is TGCGCCAGCAGCTCCTCTTTTGTTGGGGACGAGCAGTACTTC. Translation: CASSSSFVGDEQYF.

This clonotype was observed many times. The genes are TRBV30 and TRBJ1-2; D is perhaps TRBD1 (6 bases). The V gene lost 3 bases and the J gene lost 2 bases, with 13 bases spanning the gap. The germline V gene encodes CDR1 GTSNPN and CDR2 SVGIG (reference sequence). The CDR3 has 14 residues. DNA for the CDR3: TGTGCCTGGAGAAACAACAGGGTCAACTATGGCTACACCTTC. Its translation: CAWRNNRVNYGYTF.

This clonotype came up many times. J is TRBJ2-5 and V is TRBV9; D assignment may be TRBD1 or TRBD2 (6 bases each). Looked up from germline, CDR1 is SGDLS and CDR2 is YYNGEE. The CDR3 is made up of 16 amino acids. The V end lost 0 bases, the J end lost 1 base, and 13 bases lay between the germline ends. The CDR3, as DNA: TGTGCCAGCAGCGTAGCCGCCGGGGGCCCCCAAGAGACCCAGTACTTC. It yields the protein CASSVAAGGPQETQYF.

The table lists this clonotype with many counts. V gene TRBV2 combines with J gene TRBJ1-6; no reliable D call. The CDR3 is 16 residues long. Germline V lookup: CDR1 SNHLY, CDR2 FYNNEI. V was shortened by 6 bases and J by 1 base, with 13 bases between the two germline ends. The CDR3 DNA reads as TGTGCCAGCAGAACTGACGGAGGATCCTATAATTCACCCCTCCACTTT. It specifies CASRTDGGSYNSPLHF.

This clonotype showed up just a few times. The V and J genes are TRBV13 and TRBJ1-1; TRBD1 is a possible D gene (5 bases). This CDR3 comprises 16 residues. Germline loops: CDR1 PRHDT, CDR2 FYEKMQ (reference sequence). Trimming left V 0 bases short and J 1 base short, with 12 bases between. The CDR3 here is CASSLGSFTGNTEAFF. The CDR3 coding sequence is TGTGCCAGCAGCTTAGGGTCCTTTACAGGGAACACTGAAGCTTTCTTT. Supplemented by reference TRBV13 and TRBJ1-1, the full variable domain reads AAGVIQSPRHLIKEKRETATLKCYPIPRHDTVYWYQQGPGQDPQFLISFYEKMQSDKGSIPDRFSAQQFSDYHSELNMSSLELGDSALYFCASSLGSFTGNTEAFFGQGTRLTVV.

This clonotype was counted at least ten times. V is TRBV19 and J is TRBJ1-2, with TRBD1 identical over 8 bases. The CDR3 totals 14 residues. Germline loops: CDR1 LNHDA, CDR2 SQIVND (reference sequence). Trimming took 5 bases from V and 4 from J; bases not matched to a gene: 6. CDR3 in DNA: TGTGCCAGTAGTGTGGGACAGGCTCCCTATGGCTACACCTTC. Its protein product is CASSVGQAPYGYTF.

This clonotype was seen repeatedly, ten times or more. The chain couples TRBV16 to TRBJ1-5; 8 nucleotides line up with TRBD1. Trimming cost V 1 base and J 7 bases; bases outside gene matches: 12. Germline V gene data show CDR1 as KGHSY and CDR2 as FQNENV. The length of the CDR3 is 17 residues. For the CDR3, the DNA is TGTGCCAGCAGCCAATACAATCTCGGACAGGGCTGGCAGCCCCAGCATTTT. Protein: CASSQYNLGQGWQPQHF.

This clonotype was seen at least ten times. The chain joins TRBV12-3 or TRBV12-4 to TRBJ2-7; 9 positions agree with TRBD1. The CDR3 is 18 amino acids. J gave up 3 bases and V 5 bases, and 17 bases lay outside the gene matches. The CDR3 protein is CASSPGQGGIRFDYEQYF. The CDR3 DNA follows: TGTGCCAGCAGTCCGGGACAGGGAGGGATTAGGTTTGACTACGAGCAGTACTTC.